Listed here are 9 T cell receptor beta chains from one sample, sequenced in a study of cytomegalovirus exposure and HLA in healthy donors (dated by TCRdb to about 2017). Libraries were prepared through the immunoSEQ multiplex PCR assay. For the multiplex PCR, a mixture combining 60 forward primers for TCR Vbeta segments and 13 reverse primers for TCR Jbeta segments was used. As stored in TCRdb, this immuneACCESS dataset retains in-frame rearrangements with V and J assigned. A fraction of the clones does not appear; measured against another copy, unresolved V genes explain less than half of the discrepancy, and the remainder lacks a known reason. The sample records approximately 110,000 clones, less than 75% of which are singletons. The leading ten clones occupy around 3.9% of the sample. Sequencing was performed on PBMCs. The receptors derive from a woman between 40 and 55 years old in good health and CMV-seronegative.

This chain joins TRBV2 and TRBJ2-1; 7 bases match TRBD2. With V trimmed by 6 bases and J by 9 bases, 14 bases remained unmatched. Per the germline V gene, CDR1 is SNHLY and CDR2 is FYNNEI. This CDR3 contains 15 residues. CDR3 coding DNA: TGTGCCAGCAGCCCCCGGGGGGAGGGCCCGGGTGAGCAGTTCTTC. Amino acids: CASSPRGEGPGEQFF.

This clone was detected only a few times. The J gene is TRBJ1-3, the V gene TRBV4-2; perhaps TRBD1 as D (6 bases). The length of the CDR3 is 14 residues. Germline CDR1 is LGHNA and CDR2 is YNFKEQ. V was cut by 4 bases and J by 2 bases, with 9 bases left in between. CDR3 DNA sequence: TGTGCCAGCAGCCTAACAGGGACTGGAAACACCATATATTTT. Protein sequence: CASSLTGTGNTIYF.

The V call is TRBV4-3, the J call TRBJ2-5; 9 bases are shared with TRBD2. V gave up 6 bases and J gave up 5 bases; unmatched junction bases: 10. CDR3 length equals 15 residues. Per the germline V gene, CDR1 is LGHNA and CDR2 is YSLEER. The CDR3 DNA reads TGCGCCAGCAGACCCTCTGCGGGAGGGTCGGAGACCCAGTACTTC. Protein: CASRPSAGGSETQYF.

The chain joins TRBV5-1 to TRBJ2-7; 11 nucleotides line up with TRBD2. Germline loops: CDR1 SGHRS, CDR2 YFSETQ. V was pared by 4 bases and J by 3 bases, with 12 bases of the junction left unmatched. The CDR3 has 17 amino acids. DNA of the CDR3: TGCGCCAGCAGCCCCGGACTAGCGGGCCTAGAGCTCTACGAGCAGTACTTC. Translated, it gives CASSPGLAGLELYEQYF.

This chain connects TRBV9 to TRBJ2-1; the D gene is possibly TRBD2 (6 bases). The ends were cut back, 4 bases at V and 10 bases at J, with 21 bases in the middle. The CDR3 loop spans 15 amino acids. Germline CDR1 SGDLS, CDR2 YYNGEE. This CDR3 reads CASSPPPGGPREQFF. CDR3 DNA: TGTGCCAGCAGCCCCCCCCCAGGAGGGCCGCGGGAGCAGTTCTTC.

With regard to this clone: The junction differs from germline at one of its ends, possibly a read error. The chain is built from TRBV2 and TRBJ2-5; 8 positions agree with TRBD1. CDR1 and CDR2 from the germline V gene are SNHLY and FYNNEI. The CDR3 runs to 14 residues. CDR3 in DNA: TGTGCCAGCAGTGCCGGGACAGGCAGAGAGGCCCAGTACTTC. It specifies CASSAGTGREAQYF.

The chain joins TRBV11-2 to TRBJ1-2; the D is unclear. The CDR3 is 14 residues long. Looked up from germline, CDR1 is SGHAT and CDR2 is FQNNGV. The V end lost 3 bases, the J end lost 7 bases, and 15 bases lay between the germline ends. CDR3 nucleotide sequence: TGTGCCAGCAGCTTCCCGCACTCCTCGGGTGGCTACACCTTC. The encoded protein is CASSFPHSSGGYTF.

The chain employs TRBV6-1 and TRBJ2-5; tentatively, D is TRBD2 (6 bases). V was trimmed by 1 base and J by 4 bases, leaving 7 bases between them. The CDR3 has 13 amino acids. Per the germline V gene, CDR1 is MNHNS and CDR2 is SASEGT. The CDR3 sequence is CASSEVGGETQYF. Here the CDR3 DNA reads TGTGCCAGCAGTGAAGTGGGGGGAGAGACCCAGTACTTC.

This chain uses TRBV19 with TRBJ2-1; no clear D. The germline V and J ends were trimmed by 7 bases and 3 bases, with 10 bases remaining between them. The length of the CDR3 is 13 residues. Germline CDR1 is LNHDA and CDR2 is SQIVND (reference sequence). The CDR3 sequence: CASKLGGYNEQFF. The CDR3 coding sequence is TGTGCCAGTAAGTTAGGCGGCTACAATGAGCAGTTCTTC.